This entry features one T cell receptor beta chain sequence. As yet, its antigen is unknown. The sample belongs to a study of graft-versus-host responses after intestinal transplantation. Some clones are missing from TCRdb's copy, which holds only in-frame ones; the method was immunoSEQ multiplex PCR. Of about 85,000 clones in the sample, about 91% were seen once. The CDR3 has 17 residues. Germline V CDR1 and CDR2: ENHRY, SYGVKD. Trimming took 0 bases from V and 0 from J, leaving 9 bases between them. The sequencing used unstimulated CD8+ T cells sorted from spleen or lymph node cells, collected before transplant. The V call is TRBV10-3, the J call TRBJ1-6; D call uncertain. The sequence was collected from a human donor who was the organ donor for an intestinal transplant. The CDR3, as DNA: TGTGCCATCAGTGAGTCACCGGGCAGCTCCTATAATTCACCCCTCCACTTT. Translation gives CAISESPGSSYNSPLHF.